This passage covers 23 T cell receptor beta chains from one sample sequenced in a study of T cell responses to AZD1222 COVID-19 vaccine. TCRdb's table, derived via immunoSEQ multiplex PCR, lists solely in-frame clones and lacks some. The data hold tens of thousands of clones, with 80% to 90% observed a single time. Sequences were derived from peripheral blood, sampled on day 0 of AZD1222 vaccination. The origin of the receptors is an adult in good health.

The chain joins TRBV15 to TRBJ1-1; no clear D. The CDR3 is made up of 15 amino acids. The germline V and J ends were trimmed by 0 bases and 2 bases, with 10 bases remaining between them. Germline CDR1 reads LNHNV; CDR2 reads YYDKDF (reference sequence). CDR3 protein: CATSRDRAVNTEAFF. For the CDR3, the DNA is TGTGCCACCAGCAGAGATCGGGCAGTAAACACTGAAGCTTTCTTT. The whole variable domain, filled in from reference TRBV15 and TRBJ1-1, reads DAMVIQNPRYQVTQFGKPVTLSCSQTLNHNVMYWYQQKSSQAPKLLFHYYDKDFNNEADTPDNFQSRRPNTSFCFLDIRSPGLGDTAMYLCATSRDRAVNTEAFFGQGTRLTVV.

This clone was seen a handful of times. The chain joins TRBV3-1 (or the pseudogene TRBV3-2) to TRBJ2-5, with 11 bases matching TRBD2. Germline V gene data show CDR1 as LGHDT and CDR2 as YNNKEL (reference sequence). J gave up 5 bases and V 5 bases, and 7 bases lay outside the gene matches. The CDR3 loop spans 15 amino acids. Here the CDR3 reads CASSLTSGESETQYF. The CDR3 nucleotides read TGTGCCAGCAGCTTGACTAGCGGGGAGTCCGAGACCCAGTACTTC.

This clone was detected once. The rearrangement joins TRBV6-2 or TRBV6-3 to TRBJ1-3; the D is unclear. The V end lost 5 bases, the J end lost 4 bases, and 15 bases lay between the germline ends. Per germline, CDR1 MNHEY and CDR2 SVGEGT. CDR3 length: 15 residues. The CDR3 DNA follows: TGTGCCAGCAGTCCACAGATGACTCGAGGAAACACCATATATTTT. It specifies CASSPQMTRGNTIYF.

The chain combines TRBV6-4 with TRBJ2-1, with TRBD2 identical over 11 bases. This CDR3 region has 15 residues. Per germline, CDR1 MRHNA and CDR2 SNTAGT. Unmatched junction bases numbered 3, after V lost 5 bases and J lost 3 bases. The CDR3 sequence is CASSPSGGFYNEQFF. The CDR3 bases are TGTGCCAGCAGTCCTAGCGGGGGGTTCTACAATGAGCAGTTCTTC.

The chain carries TRBV10-3 and TRBJ2-7; no reliable D call. Germline CDR1 ENHRY, CDR2 SYGVKD. V gave up 11 bases and J gave up 0 bases, with 14 bases separating them. The CDR3 covers 13 residues. This CDR3 reads CASQTVGSYEQYF. The CDR3 nucleotides are TGTGCCTCACAAACGGTCGGCTCCTACGAGCAGTACTTC.

The V gene is TRBV7-2, the J gene TRBJ2-1; D is tentatively TRBD1 or TRBD2 (6 bases each). This CDR3 contains 16 residues. Between the trimmed V and J ends, which lost 4 bases and 4 bases, there was a span of 17 bases. Germline lookup yields CDR1 SGHTA and CDR2 FQGNSA. The CDR3 DNA reads TGTGCCAGCAGCTCTTTGGGGGCGGGGCCTTACAATGAGCAGTTCTTC. Protein: CASSSLGAGPYNEQFF.

This clone was seen a few times. This chain uses TRBV7-3 with TRBJ1-6, with D possibly matching TRBD1 (5 bases). In germline, CDR1 is SGHTA, CDR2 FQGTGA. Trimming took 6 bases from V and 6 from J, leaving 12 bases between them. The CDR3 spans 14 residues. CDR3 sequence reads: CASSPTGTNSPLHF. The DNA for the CDR3 is TGTGCCAGCAGTCCTACCGGGACTAATTCACCCCTCCACTTT.

This chain uses TRBV2 with TRBJ1-3; D possibly corresponds to TRBD1 (6 bases). V was clipped by 5 bases and J by 3 bases, with 17 bases between them. The CDR3 has 16 amino acids. Germline assignment: CDR1 SNHLY and CDR2 FYNNEI. The CDR3 reads CASSLDSARSGNTIYF. The CDR3 DNA sequence: TGTGCCAGCAGTCTGGACAGCGCGAGAAGTGGAAACACCATATATTTT. Filled out from reference TRBV2 and TRBJ1-3, the complete variable domain reads EPEVTQTPSHQVTQMGQEVILRCVPISNHLYFYWYRQILGQKVEFLVSFYNNEISEKSEIFDDQFSVERPDGSNFTLKIRSTKLEDSAMYFCASSLDSARSGNTIYFGEGSWLTVV.

V is TRBV7-9 and J is TRBJ2-5, with D perhaps being TRBD1 or TRBD2 (5 bases each). The CDR3 has 13 amino acids. CDR1 is SEHNR and CDR2 is FQNEAQ in the germline V gene (reference sequence). The V end was cut by 2 bases, the J end by 5 bases, with 9 bases between. In DNA, the CDR3 is TGTGCCAGCAGCTTATGGGGGAAGGAGACCCAGTACTTC. Translating gives CASSLWGKETQYF.

V is TRBV27 and J is TRBJ2-7, with D maybe TRBD2 (7 bases). The germline V and J ends were trimmed by 2 bases and 3 bases, with 14 bases remaining between them. Germline loops: CDR1 MNHEY, CDR2 SMNVEV (reference sequence). The CDR3 is made up of 15 amino acids. CDR3 nucleotides: TGTGCCAGCAGTTTAAAGGGGGGGGGTGGCTACGAGCAGTACTTC. Its protein is CASSLKGGGGYEQYF.

J is TRBJ1-5 and V is TRBV18, with D possibly being TRBD1 (5 bases). The CDR3 is made up of 15 amino acids. The germline CDR1 and CDR2 sequences are KGHSH and LQKENI. The V gene lost 2 bases and the J gene lost 8 bases, with 16 bases spanning the gap. CDR3 DNA: TGTGCCAGCTCACCAGTCCACCCCCCGGGGGAGCCCCAGCATTTT. Translated, it gives CASSPVHPPGEPQHF. The full variable domain, in which reference TRBV18 and TRBJ1-5 provide the parts outside the CDR3, is NAGVMQNPRHLVRRRGQEARLRCSPMKGHSHVYWYRQLPEEGLKFMVYLQKENIIDESGMPKERFSAEFPKEGPSILRIQQVVRGDSAAYFCASSPVHPPGEPQHFGDGTRLSIL.

In this sample, this clone turned up once. The genes are TRBV4-1 and TRBJ1-2; 7 positions agree with TRBD1. This CDR3 has 15 residues. The V gene end was trimmed by 0 bases and the J gene end by 8 bases; junction bases not matched to a gene: 9. Germline lookup yields CDR1 MGHRA and CDR2 YSYEKL. CDR3 sequence reads: CASSQETGAANGYTF. The CDR3 coding sequence is TGCGCCAGCAGCCAAGAAACAGGGGCCGCCAACGGCTACACCTTC.

The gene calls are TRBV5-1 and TRBJ2-7; the match to TRBD1 covers 7 bases. The trim removed 4 bases at V and 2 bases at J, leaving 15 bases unmatched. Germline V gene sequence: CDR1 SGHRS, CDR2 YFSETQ. The CDR3 runs 17 residues. The CDR3: CASSLHRTGLHPYEQYF. The DNA of the CDR3 is TGCGCCAGCAGCCTACACCGGACAGGCTTACACCCCTACGAGCAGTACTTC. The full variable domain, completed using reference TRBV5-1 and TRBJ2-7, is KAGVTQTPRYLIKTRGQQVTLSCSPISGHRSVSWYQQTPGQGLQFLFEYFSETQRNKGNFPGRFSGRQFSNSRSEMNVSTLELGDSALYLCASSLHRTGLHPYEQYFGPGTRLTVT.

J is TRBJ2-5 and V is TRBV5-6; maybe TRBD2 (5 bases). V shed 0 bases and J shed 5 bases, with 11 bases lying between them. Germline CDR1 and CDR2: SGHDT and YYEEEE. This CDR3 spans 14 amino acids. CDR3 sequence reads: CASSLAAGGETQYF. CDR3 bases: TGTGCCAGCAGCTTGGCTGCGGGTGGCGAGACCCAGTACTTC. Drawing the rest from reference TRBV5-6 and TRBJ2-5, the complete variable domain is DAGVTQSPTHLIKTRGQQVTLRCSPKSGHDTVSWYQQALGQGPQFIFQYYEEEERQRGNFPDRFSGHQFPNYSSELNVNALLLGDSALYLCASSLAAGGETQYFGPGTRLLVL.

The CDR3 loop is CASSNGGKQPQHF. CDR3 DNA sequence: TGTGCCAGCAGTAACGGGGGGAAGCAGCCCCAGCATTTT. This chain uses TRBV6-5 with TRBJ1-5, with D perhaps TRBD1 (5 bases). V was trimmed by 5 bases and J by 7 bases, leaving 12 bases between them. Germline V CDR1 and CDR2: MNHEY, SVGAGI. CDR3 length: 13 residues.

The genes are TRBV29-1 and TRBJ1-2, with 11 bases fitting TRBD1. Germline CDR1 SQVTM, CDR2 ANQGSEA. This CDR3 has 16 amino acids. Trimming cost V 6 bases and J 0 bases; bases outside gene matches: 9. The CDR3: CSVSPGTGGSNYGYTF. The CDR3 nucleotides are TGCAGCGTCTCTCCGGGGACAGGGGGTTCTAACTATGGCTACACCTTC.

This clone was seen a few times. The chain carries TRBV29-1 and TRBJ2-1; 8 bases fit TRBD1. The trim removed 0 bases at V and 4 bases at J, leaving 5 bases unmatched. CDR1 and CDR2 from the germline V gene are SQVTM and ANQGSEA. The CDR3 has 15 residues. This CDR3 is CSVEDPRGRYNEQFF. Written as DNA, the CDR3 is TGCAGCGTTGAAGATCCCAGGGGGCGATACAATGAGCAGTTCTTC.

V and J are TRBV4-3 and TRBJ1-1; D uncertain. CDR3 size: 15 residues. Germline CDR1 reads LGHNA; CDR2 reads YSLEER. Trimming left V 1 base short and J 1 base short, with 10 bases between. The CDR3 DNA follows: TGCGCCAGCAGCCAAGTGAGCCAACCGAACACTGAAGCTTTCTTT. Residues: CASSQVSQPNTEAFF.

This rearrangement joins TRBV5-4 to TRBJ2-2; 7 bases map to TRBD2. The junction had 5 bases not matched to a gene; V was cut back by 1 base and J by 5 bases. The CDR3 totals 15 residues. Germline CDR1 is SGHNT and CDR2 is YYREEE (reference sequence). This CDR3 is CASSLWLAETGELFF. CDR3 DNA: TGTGCCAGCAGCTTGTGGCTAGCGGAAACCGGGGAGCTGTTTTTT.

V and J are TRBV29-1 and TRBJ1-1, with TRBD1 matching over 7 bases. This CDR3 contains 13 residues. Germline lookup yields CDR1 SQVTM and CDR2 ANQGSEA. The trim removed 6 bases at V and 0 bases at J, leaving 4 bases unmatched. Here the CDR3 DNA reads TGCAGCGTGATGGGACAGATGAACACTGAAGCTTTCTTT. Protein: CSVMGQMNTEAFF.

For the CDR3, the DNA is TGTGCCAGCAGCAAAGGGAGCAATAATGAAAAACTGTTTTTT. Amino acids: CASSKGSNNEKLFF. This chain connects TRBV21-1 to TRBJ1-4. TRBV21-1 is described as a pseudogene. This CDR3 is built from 14 residues.

This clone is categorized as medium-sized. The chain has TRBV21-1 and TRBJ2-3; no DNA check was done on the table's D call, TRBD2. TRBV21-1 is reported as a pseudogene. There are 14 residues in the CDR3. The CDR3 region is CARSRAGGTDTQYF. CDR3 nucleotide sequence: TGTGCCAGGTCGCGGGCGGGGGGCACAGATACGCAGTATTTT.

The genes are TRBV5-1 and TRBJ1-6, with a tentative D call TRBD1 (6 bases). This CDR3 comprises 14 residues. V lost 10 bases and J 10 bases, leaving 21 bases between the germline ends. Germline CDR1 is SGHRS and CDR2 is YFSETQ. CDR3 bases: TGCGCCCCCCCGGGGGCAGCTCGGGGCTCACCCCTCCACTTT. This sequence encodes CAPPGAARGSPLHF.